These 27 T cell receptor beta chains share one sample of origin, sequenced in a study of read filtering for tumor transcriptome and immune sequencing. The library was built from 400 ng RNA with molecular barcoded adaptors for alpha/delta and beta/gamma chains. TCRdb independently ran MiXCR on the reads; one entry per CDR3 protein. The sample records 35,000 to 55,000 distinct CDR3 sequences, 9.5% to 15% being singletons. Sequencing was performed on a population of CD138-negative cells sorted from bone marrow. The receptors derive from a donor older than 35 with multiple myeloma.

This clonotype was counted at least ten times. This sequence joins TRBV5-1 and TRBJ2-3, with TRBD2 matching over 7 bases. The germline V gene has CDR1 SGHRS and CDR2 YFSETQ. Trimming at V came to 0 bases and at J to 11 bases, leaving 15 bases not matched to a gene. The CDR3 loop spans 16 amino acids. CDR3 loop: CASSLARGEVRGKQYF. The DNA for the CDR3 is TGCGCCAGCAGCTTGGCCCGGGGGGAGGTTCGTGGGAAGCAGTATTTT.

As for this clonotype: It is likely a read error, because the conserved phenylalanine at the end of the CDR3 is missing. The limits of the CDR3 on the DNA are not certain, so only TCRdb's listed CDR3 is given. The CDR3: CAWRQEGRHNEQIY. The chain is built from TRBV30 and TRBJ2-1; TRBD2 is the table's D call and was not checked against the DNA. 14 amino acids form the CDR3, both terminal residues included. Germline V lookup: CDR1 GTSNPN, CDR2 SVGIG (reference sequence).

This clonotype came up many times. The chain combines TRBV6-1 with TRBJ2-1; D possibly uses TRBD1 or TRBD2 (5 bases each). V was pared by 7 bases and J by 10 bases, with 17 bases between. Looked up from germline, CDR1 is MNHNS and CDR2 is SASEGT. CDR3 length: 13 residues. The CDR3 region is CASIDNWGLEQFF. The CDR3 nucleotides are TGTGCCAGCATCGACAATTGGGGGTTGGAGCAGTTCTTC.

Concerning this clonotype: Since a much larger clone is just one base distant, this may be a read error. The genes are TRBV30 and TRBJ1-3, with D hard to call. Germline V lookup: CDR1 GTSNPN, CDR2 SVGIG (reference sequence). The CDR3 is 15 amino acids. The V gene lost 3 bases and the J gene lost 0 bases, with 12 bases spanning the gap. CDR3 bases: TGTGCCTGGAGCCCAAGGGCAGTCTCTGGAAACACCATATATTTT. It specifies CAWSPRAVSGNTIYF.

This clonotype has just one count. A much larger clone differs from this one at a single base, so this may be a read error. This is likely a read error, given that the CDR3 carries no conserved phenylalanine or tryptophan at its end. The CDR3 bases are TGCAGCGTTGGCGATACGCAGTATTGT. It yields the protein CSVGDTQYC. The chain employs TRBV29-1 and TRBJ2-3, with D unclear. Germline V CDR1 and CDR2: SQVTM, ANQGSEA. There are 9 residues in the CDR3. V lost 4 bases, J lost 6 bases, and 2 bases lay in between.

Points on this clonotype: A read error likely explains this, since a far larger clone differs by one base. The V call is TRBV5-5, the J call TRBJ2-1; D possibly corresponds to TRBD2 (6 bases). This CDR3 has 15 amino acids. In germline, CDR1 is SGHKS, CDR2 YYEKEE (reference sequence). The CDR3, as DNA: TGTGCCAGCAGCTTAGCCGGAGGGCCAGGCAATGAGCGGTTCTTC. It encodes CASSLAGGPGNERFF.

This clonotype was counted ten times or more. The chain uses TRBV29-1 and TRBJ2-7; 10 bases line up with TRBD1. The germline V gene encodes CDR1 SQVTM and CDR2 ANQGSEA. The junction had 3 bases not matched to a gene; V was cut back by 4 bases and J by 6 bases. The CDR3 totals 12 residues. Here the CDR3 reads CSVGGQGSEQYF. In nucleotides, the CDR3 is TGCAGCGTTGGGGGACAGGGGAGCGAGCAGTACTTC.

This clonotype was counted at least ten times. The genes are TRBV12-3 or TRBV12-4 and TRBJ2-1; 13 bases agree with TRBD2. The CDR3 length is 19 residues. V shed 5 bases and J 10 bases; nucleotides not matched to a gene: 20. CDR3 protein: CASSRQGVILGLAGQEQFF. CDR3 nucleotide sequence: TGTGCCAGCAGTCGACAGGGGGTGATACTGGGACTAGCGGGGCAAGAGCAGTTCTTC.

This clonotype was detected once. One end of the junction fails to match germline, which may point to a read error. The rearrangement links TRBV15 to TRBJ2-2; no firm D call. CDR3 size: 11 residues. Germline lookup yields CDR1 LNHNV and CDR2 YYDKDF (reference sequence). The DNA for the CDR3 is TGTGACACCAGCAGTACCGGGGAGCTGTTTTTT. Its protein product is CDTSSTGELFF. Using reference TRBV15 and TRBJ2-2 for the parts outside the CDR3, the full variable domain is DAMVIQNPRYQVTQFGKPVTLSCSQTLNHNVMYWYQQKSSQAPKLLFHYYDKDFNNEADTPDNFQSRRPNTSFCFLDIRSPGLGDTAMYLCDTSSTGELFFGEGSRLTVL.

This clonotype has ten or more counts. The chain links TRBV29-1 to TRBJ2-7; TRBD1 matches 9 bases. The CDR3 totals 15 residues. V was pared by 6 bases and J by 2 bases, with 11 bases of the junction left unmatched. Germline-derived CDR1 and CDR2 are SQVTM and ANQGSEA. In DNA, the CDR3 is TGCAGCGTAACCCAAGGGACAGGGATTACCTACGAGCAGTACTTC. It codes for CSVTQGTGITYEQYF.

At least ten counts were recorded for this clonotype. The rearrangement joins TRBV25-1 to TRBJ2-1; 7 nucleotides line up with TRBD1. Losses at the gene ends were 4 bases for V and 0 bases for J; bases not matched to a gene: 9. The CDR3 runs to 17 residues. Germline V gene data show CDR1 as MGHDK and CDR2 as SYGVNS. The CDR3 DNA reads TGTGCCAGCAGTGTTAGGGGGCCCACCCACTCCTACAATGAGCAGTTCTTC. Amino acid sequence: CASSVRGPTHSYNEQFF.

The CDR3 here is CASSYDRGFGNTIYF. The CDR3 coding sequence is TGTGCCAGCAGTTACGACAGGGGGTTTGGAAACACCATATATTTT. This chain connects TRBV6-6 to TRBJ1-3, with 9 bases aligning to TRBD1. Germline V gene data show CDR1 as MNHNY and CDR2 as SVGAGI (reference sequence). CDR3 length: 15 amino acids. The trim removed 2 bases at V and 3 bases at J, leaving 2 bases unmatched.

V usage is TRBV2 and J usage is TRBJ2-1; D is unresolved. The length of the CDR3 is 17 residues. Germline CDR1 and CDR2: SNHLY and FYNNEI. Trimming removed 3 bases from V and 5 bases from J, with 20 bases in between. In DNA form, the CDR3 reads TGTGCCAGCAGTGAGGGTACAGCATTCACCCCCCACAATGAGCAGTTCTTC. It translates to CASSEGTAFTPHNEQFF. Combining the CDR3 with reference TRBV2 and TRBJ2-1 gives the whole variable domain EPEVTQTPSHQVTQMGQEVILRCVPISNHLYFYWYRQILGQKVEFLVSFYNNEISEKSEIFDDQFSVERPDGSNFTLKIRSTKLEDSAMYFCASSEGTAFTPHNEQFFGPGTRLTVL.

This clonotype came up many times. The chain links TRBV6-5 to TRBJ2-5; D is undetermined. From germline, CDR1 is MNHEY and CDR2 SVGAGI. The V end lost 5 bases, the J end lost 3 bases, and 10 bases lay between the germline ends. This CDR3 comprises 13 residues. CDR3 protein: CASSETWEETQYF. Here the CDR3 DNA reads TGTGCCAGCAGTGAGACCTGGGAAGAGACCCAGTACTTC.

This clonotype has just a few counts. V gene TRBV7-2 combines with J gene TRBJ2-2; D is unclear. Germline V gene lookup returns CDR1 SGHTA and CDR2 FQGNSA. This CDR3 is 13 amino acids long. Between the trimmed V and J ends, which lost 2 bases and 7 bases, there was a span of 8 bases. Here the CDR3 DNA reads TGTGCCAGCAGCTTAACCGCAAACGGGGAGCTGTTTTTT. Translation: CASSLTANGELFF.

There are many counts of this clonotype. The V and J genes are TRBV9 and TRBJ2-3; maybe TRBD2 (6 bases). This CDR3 region has 15 residues. CDR1 is SGDLS, CDR2 YYNGEE, per germline. V was shortened by 0 bases and J by 5 bases, with 13 bases between the two germline ends. The CDR3 loop is CASSVGLAAGDTQYF. In DNA form, the CDR3 reads TGTGCCAGCAGCGTAGGGCTAGCAGCGGGAGATACGCAGTATTTT.

Regarding this clonotype: At one boundary the junction diverges from the germline segment, which might be a read error. This chain links TRBV7-2 with TRBJ1-5; D is possibly TRBD1 (6 bases). This CDR3 is built from 15 residues. Germline V lookup: CDR1 SGHTA, CDR2 FQGNSA. The DNA for the CDR3 is TGTGTCAGCAGCCAGCAGGGGAGTACGGGTCAGCCCCAGCATTTT. It codes for CVSSQQGSTGQPQHF.

This clonotype appeared many times. The chain joins TRBV14 to TRBJ1-6; 8 bases map to TRBD1. The CDR3 contains 15 residues. Germline CDR1 SGHDN, CDR2 FVKESK. Trimming took 4 bases from V and 10 from J; bases not matched to a gene: 9. DNA of the CDR3: TGTGCCAGCAGCCCAACTCAGGGGGCACGATCACCCCTCCACTTT. This encodes CASSPTQGARSPLHF.

This clonotype has ten or more counts. V gene TRBV29-1 combines with J gene TRBJ2-1; a possible D gene is TRBD2 (5 bases). Per germline, CDR1 SQVTM and CDR2 ANQGSEA. The CDR3 consists of 13 residues. Trimming took 4 bases from V and 6 from J, leaving 13 bases between them. The CDR3, as DNA: TGCAGCGTTGTAGGGAGCAGGAGCAATGAGCAGTTCTTC. Translating it yields CSVVGSRSNEQFF.

This clonotype has ten or more counts. Relative to the germline gene, one junction end is altered; a read error may explain this. The rearrangement links TRBV4-1 to TRBJ2-7; D gene unclear. The CDR3 consists of 15 residues. Germline assignment: CDR1 MGHRA and CDR2 YSYEKL. CDR3 loop: CASSQDSGQTYEQYF. CDR3 DNA: TGTGCCAGCAGCCAAGATTCGGGCCAAACCTACGAGCAGTACTTC.

This clonotype appeared many times. V gene TRBV5-5 combines with J gene TRBJ1-5; a weak D match, TRBD1 (6 bases). V shed 4 bases and J shed 5 bases, with 10 bases lying between them. Germline lookup yields CDR1 SGHKS and CDR2 YYEKEE (reference sequence). CDR3 length equals 13 residues. CDR3 sequence: CASSGDTYQPQHF. The CDR3 DNA reads TGTGCCAGCAGCGGGGACACTTATCAGCCCCAGCATTTT.

This clonotype was found many times. The chain couples TRBV19 to TRBJ2-3; 10 bases map to TRBD2. The V gene's germline CDR1 is LNHDA and CDR2 SQIVND (reference sequence). V was pared by 2 bases and J by 5 bases, with 16 bases of the junction left unmatched. CDR3 length equals 19 residues. The CDR3 is CASSISLAGVGTTLDTQYF. The CDR3 DNA follows: TGTGCCAGTAGTATAAGTCTAGCGGGAGTAGGCACCACACTAGATACGCAGTATTTT. Combining the CDR3 with reference TRBV19 and TRBJ2-3 gives the whole variable domain DGGITQSPKYLFRKEGQNVTLSCEQNLNHDAMYWYRQDPGQGLRLIYYSQIVNDFQKGDIAEGYSVSREKKESFPLTVTSAQKNPTAFYLCASSISLAGVGTTLDTQYFGPGTRLTVL.

Ten or more counts support this clonotype. The rearrangement links TRBV10-3 to TRBJ2-7; 11 bases are shared with TRBD2. This CDR3 comprises 12 residues. Germline V gene lookup returns CDR1 ENHRY and CDR2 SYGVKD. CDR3 DNA: TGTGCTAGCGGGAGGGCCCTCTACGAGCAGTACTTC. Amino acids: CASGRALYEQYF.

Many counts were recorded for this clonotype. V usage is TRBV5-1 and J usage is TRBJ1-5; 7 positions agree with TRBD1. Germline lookup yields CDR1 SGHRS and CDR2 YFSETQ. V was pared by 4 bases and J by 0 bases, with 4 bases of the junction left unmatched. This CDR3 region has 15 residues. CDR3: CASSTGQDSNQPQHF. DNA for the CDR3: TGCGCCAGCAGCACCGGACAGGATAGCAATCAGCCCCAGCATTTT.

This clonotype was seen many times. The chain couples TRBV6-5 to TRBJ2-2; 15 bases map to TRBD2. CDR3 length equals 20 residues. Germline assignment: CDR1 MNHEY and CDR2 SVGAGI. Trimming at V came to 0 bases and at J to 3 bases, leaving 8 bases not matched to a gene. CDR3 sequence: CASSYSTGLAGGPYTGELFF. The DNA of the CDR3 is TGTGCCAGCAGTTACTCGACAGGACTAGCGGGAGGGCCGTACACCGGGGAGCTGTTTTTT.

This clonotype was recorded once. No conserved phenylalanine or tryptophan ends this CDR3, so it is likely a read error. The chain couples TRBV5-1 to TRBJ2-1; 9 bases agree with TRBD2. Trimming removed 4 bases from V and 4 bases from J; junction bases left unmatched: 12. This CDR3 has 17 amino acids. Germline V CDR1 and CDR2: SGHRS, YFSETQ. CDR3 loop: CASSRDLETSGYNEQFL. The CDR3 DNA sequence: TGCGCCAGCAGCAGGGACCTAGAGACTAGCGGTTACAATGAGCAGTTCCTC.

V gene TRBV5-1 combines with J gene TRBJ2-6; D is perhaps TRBD2 (6 bases). The CDR3 is 16 residues long. V was shortened by 7 bases and J by 2 bases, with 16 bases between the two germline ends. Germline V gives CDR1 SGHRS, CDR2 YFSETQ. The CDR3 DNA reads TGCGCCAGCGGCATTGCGTCGGGGGCTGGGGCCAACGTCCTGACTTTC. Protein sequence: CASGIASGAGANVLTF.